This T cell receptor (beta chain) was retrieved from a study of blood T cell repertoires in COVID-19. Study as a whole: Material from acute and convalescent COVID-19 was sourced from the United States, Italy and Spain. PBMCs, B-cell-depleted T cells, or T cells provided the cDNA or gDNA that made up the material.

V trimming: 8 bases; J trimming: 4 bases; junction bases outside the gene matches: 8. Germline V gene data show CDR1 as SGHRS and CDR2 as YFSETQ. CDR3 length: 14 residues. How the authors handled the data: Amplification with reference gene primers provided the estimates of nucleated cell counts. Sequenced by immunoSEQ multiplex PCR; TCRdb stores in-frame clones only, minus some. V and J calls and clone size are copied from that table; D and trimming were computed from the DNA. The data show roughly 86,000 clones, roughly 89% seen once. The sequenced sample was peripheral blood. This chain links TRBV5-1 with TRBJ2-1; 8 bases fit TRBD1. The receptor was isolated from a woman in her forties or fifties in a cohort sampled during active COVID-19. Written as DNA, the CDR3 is TGCGCCAGTACCCCAGGGGGCGCTTACAATGAGCAGTTCTTC. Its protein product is CASTPGGAYNEQFF.